These T cell receptor beta chains were read from a single sample in a study of T-cell memory formation after mild COVID-19. TCRdb recomputed calls from the 5' RACE reads with MiXCR, one row per CDR3 protein. The table lists more than 250,000 distinct CDR3 sequences, around 16% of them singletons. The sequenced material came from PBMCs or a T cell subset sorted from them (not recorded which). The source of these receptors is a man between 18 and 29 years old who had mild COVID-19 (a few samples of this study predate the infection). Cell type and time point are not known. The CDR3 runs from the conserved cysteine through the conserved F or W. The D gene is left open where the match is weak. Expanded clones get a size class; other rows say once, few or many, or leave the size out.

j_gene,d_gene,abundance,v_gene,CDR3aa,CDR3nt
TRBJ2-5,TRBD2,few,TRBV11-2,CASSPGSGGPETQYF,TGTGCAAGCAGCCCTGGTAGCGGGGGGCCGGAGACCCAGTACTTC
TRBJ2-3,NA,NA,TRBV7-9,CASSLGPQAADTQYF,TGTGCCAGCAGCCTTGGACCCCAGGCCGCAGATACGCAGTATTTT
TRBJ2-3,NA,many,TRBV20-1,CSADAGSDTQYF,TGCAGTGCTGACGCGGGGTCGGATACGCAGTATTTT
TRBJ2-1,NA,NA,TRBV27,CASSLPKREQFF,TGTGCCAGCAGTTTACCTAAACGTGAGCAGTTCTTC
TRBJ2-3,NA,few,TRBV7-2,CASSLWGSDTQYF,TGTGCCAGCAGTCTTTGGGGCTCAGATACGCAGTATTTT
TRBJ2-3,NA,many,TRBV20-1,CSAREVYTDTQYF,TGCAGTGCTAGAGAGGTGTACACAGATACGCAGTATTTT
TRBJ1-5,NA,NA,TRBV19,CASSIAFPGTSNQPQHF,TGTGCCAGTAGTATAGCATTCCCAGGGACTAGCAATCAGCCCCAGCATTTT
TRBJ2-1,NA,few,TRBV27,CASSFGRDNEQFF,TGTGCCAGCAGTTTCGGAAGGGACAATGAGCAGTTCTTC
TRBJ1-1,TRBD1,many,TRBV6-6,CASSWTGEAFF,TGTGCCAGCAGTTGGACAGGTGAAGCTTTCTTT
TRBJ2-3,NA,NA,TRBV4-2,CASRRDTQYF,TGTGCCAGCAGGCGAGATACGCAGTATTTT
TRBJ1-2,NA,NA,TRBV6-1,CASSRLGLENGYTF,TGTGCCAGCAGTCGGCTGGGACTGGAGAATGGCTACACCTTC
TRBJ2-1,NA,NA,TRBV5-1,CASSPPGHPYNEQFF,TGCGCCAGCAGCCCGCCGGGACATCCCTACAATGAGCAGTTCTTC
TRBJ1-1,TRBD1,NA,TRBV6-5,CASSYGTGYTEAFF,TGTGCCAGCAGTTACGGGACAGGGTACACTGAAGCTTTCTTT
TRBJ2-2,TRBD2,many,TRBV5-4,CASSLAGEIGELFF,TGTGCCAGCAGCTTAGCGGGGGAAATCGGGGAGCTGTTTTTT
TRBJ2-5,TRBD2,NA,TRBV3-1,CASTPGGGRVETQYF,TGTGCCAGCACCCCGGGGGGGGGCCGAGTGGAGACCCAGTACTTC
TRBJ2-2,TRBD2,few,TRBV6-5,CASSYRVRGGPGELFF,TGTGCCAGCAGTTACCGCGTTCGGGGGGGCCCGGGGGAGCTGTTTTTT
TRBJ1-1,NA,NA,TRBV18,CASSPFRTGNTEAFF,TGTGCCAGCTCACCTTTCAGAACAGGAAACACTGAAGCTTTCTTT
TRBJ2-2,NA,few,TRBV9,CASSARILDTGELFF,TGTGCCAGCAGCGCCCGAATCCTGGACACCGGGGAGCTGTTTTTT
TRBJ2-2,TRBD1,many,TRBV7-2,CASSWTGIDGELFF,TGTGCCAGCAGCTGGACAGGGATCGACGGGGAGCTGTTTTTT
TRBJ2-5,NA,many,TRBV7-9,CASSADRKETQYF,TGTGCCAGCAGCGCCGACAGAAAAGAGACCCAGTACTTC
TRBJ2-5,NA,NA,TRBV6-2/TRBV6-3,CASSDRRGKGTQYF,TGTGCCAGCAGCGACCGCCGAGGCAAAGGGACCCAGTACTTC
TRBJ1-3,NA,NA,TRBV5-1,CASSLVGGSGNTIYF,TGCGCCAGCAGCTTGGTGGGGGGCTCTGGAAACACCATATATTTT
TRBJ1-2,TRBD1,NA,TRBV12-3/TRBV12-4,CASSSGGLNYGYTF,TGTGCCAGCAGCTCAGGGGGTCTTAACTATGGCTACACCTTC
TRBJ1-2,TRBD1,NA,TRBV4-1,CASSLSTGGRLYGYTF,TGCGCCAGCAGCCTATCGACAGGGGGCCGTCTTTATGGCTACACCTTC
TRBJ1-5,NA,few,TRBV6-2/TRBV6-3,CASNKGGTQPQHF,TGTGCCAGCAACAAGGGGGGAACTCAGCCCCAGCATTTT
TRBJ1-5,NA,few,TRBV4-1,CASSLKVWGADQPQHF,TGCGCCAGCAGCCTCAAAGTCTGGGGGGCCGATCAGCCCCAGCATTTT
TRBJ2-3,TRBD2,few,TRBV11-2,CASTPGSGGSTDTQYF,TGTGCCAGCACCCCGGGTTCGGGGGGGAGCACAGATACGCAGTATTTT
TRBJ2-2,TRBD2,NA,TRBV4-3,CASSQDRSGRGTGELFF,TGCGCCAGCAGCCAAGATCGCTCAGGGAGGGGCACCGGGGAGCTGTTTTTT
TRBJ2-7,TRBD2,few,TRBV6-6,CASTPTSGGPGEQYF,TGTGCCAGCACCCCGACTAGCGGGGGGCCCGGCGAGCAGTACTTC
TRBJ1-2,NA,NA,TRBV6-1,CASSEAARALNYGYTF,TGTGCCAGCAGTGAAGCCGCTAGGGCGCTCAACTATGGCTACACCTTC
TRBJ2-2,NA,NA,TRBV27,CATSGSGELFF,TGTGCCACCTCAGGGAGCGGGGAGCTGTTTTTT
TRBJ2-2,NA,few,TRBV9,CASSVVGRTGELFF,TGTGCCAGCAGCGTAGTGGGAAGGACCGGGGAGCTGTTTTTT
TRBJ1-5,NA,few,TRBV24-1,CATSDLEITGRREYSNQPQHF,TGTGCCACCAGTGATTTAGAGATAACAGGGCGGCGGGAGTATAGCAATCAGCCCCAGCATTTT
TRBJ1-4,NA,NA,TRBV4-1,CASSQEGYSEKLFF,TGCGCCAGCAGCCAAGAGGGGTATTCTGAAAAACTGTTTTTT
TRBJ1-5,NA,few,TRBV7-9,CASSGGVQEYQPQHF,TGTGCCAGCAGCGGCGGGGTACAGGAGTATCAGCCCCAGCATTTT
TRBJ2-5,NA,many,TRBV7-9,CASSSSGLRRETQYF,TGTGCCAGCAGCTCATCCGGACTACGTAGAGAGACCCAGTACTTC
TRBJ2-3,NA,few,TRBV14,CASSQEVGGRGDTQYF,TGTGCCAGCAGCCAAGAAGTCGGGGGCAGAGGAGATACGCAGTATTTT
TRBJ2-3,NA,many,TRBV7-2,CASSYKGFADTQYF,TGTGCCAGCAGCTACAAGGGTTTTGCAGATACGCAGTATTTT
TRBJ2-1,NA,NA,TRBV7-2,CASSVLAGAYNEQFF,TGTGCCAGCAGCGTGCTGGCGGGGGCATACAATGAGCAGTTCTTC
TRBJ1-4,NA,many,TRBV12-3/TRBV12-4,CASSRQGLGEKLFF,TGTGCCAGCAGTCGTCAGGGTCTGGGGGAAAAACTGTTTTTT